The rows below give T cell receptor beta chains drawn from one sample of a study of response to subunit inactivated influenza vaccine. TCRdb re-derived calls from the RT-PCR reads in MiXCR, one entry per CDR3 protein. This sample yields 700,000 to 800,000 distinct CDR3 sequences, of which about 18% are seen a single time; roughly a tenth belongs to the top ten. The sequencing used PBMCs from blood, collected 5 days after vaccination. All receptors come from a man aged 50 or older who received an inactivated influenza vaccine. The CDR3 runs from the conserved cysteine through the conserved F or W. A D gene is named only where the DNA matches it firmly. Some rows mark clone size as missing; the rest say once, few, many or name a class of expanded clone.

TRBV20-1	.	.	TRBJ1-5	CSARDAGNSNQPQHF	TGCAGTGCTAGGGACGCGGGAAATAGCAATCAGCCCCAGCATTTT
TRBV29-1	.	many	TRBJ1-2	CSIPDGAGYTF	TGCAGCATTCCGGACGGCGCGGGCTACACCTTC
TRBV7-3	TRBD2	many	TRBJ2-1	CASSKWTRAHEQFF	TGTGCCAGCAGCAAATGGACTAGGGCACATGAGCAGTTCTTC
TRBV6-5	.	.	TRBJ2-3	CASSYPTFQGPADTQYF	TGTGCCAGCAGTTACCCCACCTTTCAGGGGCCGGCAGATACGCAGTATTTT
TRBV7-9	TRBD1	.	TRBJ2-3	CASSPGQFDSTDTQYF	TGTGCCAGCAGCCCGGGACAGTTTGACAGCACAGATACGCAGTATTTT
TRBV6-2/TRBV6-3	.	.	TRBJ2-5	CASSGRTGKQRETQYF	TGTGCCAGCAGTGGGAGGACAGGAAAACAGAGGGAGACCCAGTACTTC
TRBV20-1	TRBD1	few	TRBJ1-5	CSARDLLTGGNQPQHF	TGCAGTGCTAGAGACTTACTGACAGGGGGCAATCAGCCCCAGCATTTT
TRBV4-2	.	few	TRBJ1-5	CASSQERRVDQPQHF	TGTGCCAGCAGCCAAGAACGTCGCGTGGATCAGCCCCAGCATTTT
TRBV20-1	.	.	TRBJ1-6	CSARGLGNSPLHF	TGCAGTGCTAGAGGGCTGGGGAATTCACCCCTCCACTTT
TRBV12-3/TRBV12-4	.	few	TRBJ2-3	CASSLIKNTQYF	TGTGCCAGCAGTCTCATCAAAAATACGCAGTATTTT
TRBV5-6	TRBD2	few	TRBJ2-7	CASSLSGLADSYEQYF	TGTGCCAGCAGCTTATCCGGACTAGCGGATTCCTACGAGCAGTACTTC
TRBV7-2	.	.	TRBJ2-3	CASSLAASSFTDTQYF	TGTGCCAGCAGCTTAGCGGCTAGCAGCTTCACAGATACGCAGTATTTT
TRBV20-1	.	.	TRBJ1-5	CSARVRAGINQPQHF	TGCAGTGCTAGAGTTAGGGCAGGCATCAATCAGCCCCAGCATTTT
TRBV7-6	TRBD1	many	TRBJ2-7	CASSPRDRGSYEQYF	TGTGCCAGCAGCCCACGGGACAGGGGGTCATACGAGCAGTACTTC
TRBV7-2	.	few	TRBJ2-7	CASSLTGSASEQYF	TGTGCCAGCAGCTTAACGGGGTCTGCAAGCGAGCAGTACTTC